This T cell receptor (beta chain) was identified in a study of shared clonotypes between healthy human individuals. The protocol was immunoSEQ multiplex PCR, while the TCRdb copy is restricted to in-frame clones and leaves out a portion. The repertoire holds around 2.5 million clones, with 90% to 95% as singletons. The CDR3 totals 15 residues. V lost 3 bases to trimming and J lost 5 bases, with 16 bases between them. Germline CDR1 MNHNS, CDR2 SASEGT. The chain uses TRBV6-1 and TRBJ1-2, with unresolved D. The receptor comes from a man younger than 35 in good health. Some clones in this sample may be carry-over from other donors' samples. The sample taken for sequencing was naive CD4+ T cells from PBMCs. As to subset: CD45RA+ positively selected. CDR3 coding DNA: TGTGCCAGCAGTGACGGACTCCCAGGAGTTTATGGCTACACCTTC. Protein product: CASSDGLPGVYGYTF.